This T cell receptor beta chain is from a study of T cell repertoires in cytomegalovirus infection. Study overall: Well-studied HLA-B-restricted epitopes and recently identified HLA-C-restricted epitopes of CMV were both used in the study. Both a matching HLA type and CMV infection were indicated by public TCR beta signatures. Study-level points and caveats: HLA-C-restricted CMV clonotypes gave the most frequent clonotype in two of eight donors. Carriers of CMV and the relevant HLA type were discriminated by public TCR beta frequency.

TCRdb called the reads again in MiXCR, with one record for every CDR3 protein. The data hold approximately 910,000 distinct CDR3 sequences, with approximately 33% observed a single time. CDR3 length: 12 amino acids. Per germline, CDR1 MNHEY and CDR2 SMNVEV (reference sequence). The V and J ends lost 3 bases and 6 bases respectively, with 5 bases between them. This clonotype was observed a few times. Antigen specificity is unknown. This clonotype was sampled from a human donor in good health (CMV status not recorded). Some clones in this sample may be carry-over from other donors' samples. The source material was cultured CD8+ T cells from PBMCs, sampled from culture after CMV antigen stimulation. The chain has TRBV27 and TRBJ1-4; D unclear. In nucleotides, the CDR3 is TGTGCCAGCAGTTTTCCGGATGAAAAACTGTTTTTT. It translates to CASSFPDEKLFF.